This passage covers 9 T cell receptor beta chains from one sample sequenced in a study of human T cells and chemical hapten exposure. TCRdb called the RACE reads again in MiXCR, with one record for every CDR3 protein. The table has under 75,000 distinct CDR3 sequences, 11% seen once. Time point of the sample: patch test 3, about 24 weeks after DPC sensitization. The treatment here: therapeutic diphenylcyclopropenone sensitization with weekly scalp DPC. The starting material was whole blood, obtained in connection with sensitization to the hapten diphenylcyclopropenone (DPC). These receptors were taken from a woman between 50 and 59 years old with alopecia areata. Some clones in this sample may be carry-over from other donors' samples.

This clonotype has only a few counts. This sequence joins TRBV28 and TRBJ2-3, with 7 bases that match TRBD1. Trimming cost V 6 bases and J 0 bases; bases outside gene matches: 6. This CDR3 is 15 amino acids long. Germline CDR1 reads MDHEN; CDR2 reads SYDVKM. The CDR3: CASSQLDRSTDTQYF. CDR3 nucleotide sequence: TGTGCCAGCAGCCAACTGGACAGGAGCACAGATACGCAGTATTTT.

This clonotype was detected many times. This chain uses TRBV11-2 with TRBJ1-4; possible D gene TRBD1, 6 bases. The CDR3 contains 17 residues. CDR1 and CDR2 from the germline V gene are SGHAT and FQNNGV. V was cut by 2 bases and J by 6 bases, with 19 bases left in between. CDR3 residues: CASSLNGQLGPYEKLFF. DNA of the CDR3: TGTGCCAGCAGCTTAAACGGACAGCTTGGTCCCTATGAAAAACTGTTTTTT.

The V and J genes are TRBV6-6 and TRBJ1-2; 12 nucleotides match TRBD1. The germline gives CDR1 MNHNY, CDR2 SVGAGI (reference sequence). V was clipped by 2 bases and J by 7 bases; unmatched bases: 8. The CDR3 covers 16 residues. The CDR3 coding sequence is TGTGCCAGCAGTTACCCTCCGGGACAGGGGGCGCGTGGCTACACCTTC. It yields the protein CASSYPPGQGARGYTF.

The rearrangement links TRBV4-3 to TRBJ2-2; D not resolved. Trimming removed 4 bases at V and 7 bases at J, with 16 bases between. CDR1 and CDR2 from the germline V gene are LGHNA and YSLEER. This CDR3 has 15 amino acids. The CDR3: CASSPRVGQHGELFF. CDR3 DNA sequence: TGCGCCAGCAGCCCTAGAGTAGGGCAGCACGGGGAGCTGTTTTTT.

This clonotype was observed many times. This chain links TRBV6-5 with TRBJ2-6; 8 bases are a match to TRBD1. V lost 10 bases and J lost 0; bases outside the gene matches: 5. The germline CDR1 and CDR2 sequences are MNHEY and SVGAGI. This CDR3 contains 15 residues. CDR3 DNA: TGTGCCACTGGACAGGGTACCTCTGGGGCCAACGTCCTGACTTTC. Its protein is CATGQGTSGANVLTF.

The rearrangement uses TRBV21-1 and TRBJ2-3; the D call TRBD2 from the table was never checked on the DNA. TRBV21-1 is shown as a pseudogene. This CDR3 contains 14 residues. Here the CDR3 DNA reads TGTGCCAGCAGCAAGACTACTAGCACAGATACGCAGTATTTT. Its translation is CASSKTTSTDTQYF.

This clonotype was seen more than once but under ten times. The chain has TRBV13 and TRBJ1-1, with unresolved D. V gave up 1 base and J gave up 5 bases, with 11 bases separating them. The V gene's germline CDR1 is PRHDT and CDR2 FYEKMQ (reference sequence). This CDR3 is built from 14 residues. CDR3 in DNA: TGTGCCAGCAGCTTAGCGCGGGGATGGACTGAAGCTTTCTTT. It is translated as CASSLARGWTEAFF.

This clonotype was found a few times. The CDR3 is CASSLEGEVGAFF. The DNA for the CDR3 is TGTGCCAGCAGCTTGGAAGGGGAGGTTGGAGCTTTCTTT. The chain carries TRBV5-4 and TRBJ1-1; TRBD1 might be the D (5 bases). The CDR3 loop spans 13 amino acids. Trimming took off 0 bases at V and 10 bases at J, with 13 bases between the two ends. Germline lookup yields CDR1 SGHNT and CDR2 YYREEE (reference sequence).

This clonotype was recorded many times. The V gene is TRBV7-9, the J gene TRBJ1-5; D is undetermined. CDR1 is SEHNR, CDR2 FQNEAQ, per germline (reference sequence). Trimming shortened V by 11 bases and J by 2 bases, and 16 bases separated the two germline ends. The CDR3 runs to 14 residues. The DNA for the CDR3 is TGTGCCGGCGTTTCTGGGCTCGGCAATCAGCCCCAGCATTTT. Encoded protein: CAGVSGLGNQPQHF.